The clone carrying this TCR beta chain was detected a few times. An end of the junction differs from the germline gene, which may be a read error. This sample is drawn from a study of response to subunit inactivated influenza vaccine. The CDR3 length is 14 residues. CDR1 and CDR2 (germline): SNHLY, FYNNEI. TCRdb fed the RT-PCR reads into MiXCR, producing one record per CDR3 protein. Found here are about 580,000 distinct CDR3 sequences, 13% to 15% of them singletons; the top ten hold more than 9.5%. The sequences come from PBMCs from blood, collected roughly 12 days after vaccination. This clonotype was obtained from a man aged 45-60 years who received an inactivated influenza vaccine. The gene calls are TRBV2 and TRBJ2-7, with TRBD2 identical over 13 bases. CDR3 nucleotides: TGTGCCAGCAGTGAAATACGGACTAGCGGGAGAGCGAGCTTC. Translating gives CASSEIRTSGRASF.